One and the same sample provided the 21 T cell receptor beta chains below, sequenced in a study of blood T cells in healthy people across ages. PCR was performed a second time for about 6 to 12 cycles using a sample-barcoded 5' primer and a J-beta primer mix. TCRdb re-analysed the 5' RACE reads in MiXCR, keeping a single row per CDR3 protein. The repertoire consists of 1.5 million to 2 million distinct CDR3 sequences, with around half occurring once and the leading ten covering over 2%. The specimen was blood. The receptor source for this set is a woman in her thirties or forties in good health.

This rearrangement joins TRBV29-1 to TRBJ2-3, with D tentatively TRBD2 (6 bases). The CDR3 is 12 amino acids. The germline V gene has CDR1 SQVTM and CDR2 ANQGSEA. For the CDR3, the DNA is TGCAGTAGCGGTTCTAGCACAGATACGCAGTATTTT. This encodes CSSGSSTDTQYF.

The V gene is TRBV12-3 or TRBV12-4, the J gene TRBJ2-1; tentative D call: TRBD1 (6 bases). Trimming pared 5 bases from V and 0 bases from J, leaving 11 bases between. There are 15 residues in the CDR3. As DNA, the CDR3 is TGTGCCAGCAGTACAGGGATCAGCTCCTACAATGAGCAGTTCTTC. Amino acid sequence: CASSTGISSYNEQFF.

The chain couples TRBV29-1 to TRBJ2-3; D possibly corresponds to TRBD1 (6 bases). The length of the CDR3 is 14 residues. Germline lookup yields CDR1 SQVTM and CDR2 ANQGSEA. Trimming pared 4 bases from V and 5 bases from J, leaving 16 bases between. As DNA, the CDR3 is TGCAGCGTTGTTTTTAGGGGGATCCTAGATACGCAGTATTTT. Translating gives CSVVFRGILDTQYF.

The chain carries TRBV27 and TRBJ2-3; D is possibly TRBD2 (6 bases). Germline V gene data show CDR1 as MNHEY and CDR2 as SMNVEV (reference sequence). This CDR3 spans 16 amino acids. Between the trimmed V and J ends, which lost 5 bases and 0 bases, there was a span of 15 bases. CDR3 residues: CASSPQLAGSTDTQYF. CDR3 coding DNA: TGTGCCAGCAGTCCCCAACTCGCGGGGAGCACAGATACGCAGTATTTT.

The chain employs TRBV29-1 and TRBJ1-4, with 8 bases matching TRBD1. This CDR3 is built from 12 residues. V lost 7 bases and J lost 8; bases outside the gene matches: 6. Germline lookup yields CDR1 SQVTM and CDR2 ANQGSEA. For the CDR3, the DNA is TGCAGCGCACTGGACAGGGACGAAAAACTGTTTTTT. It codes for CSALDRDEKLFF.

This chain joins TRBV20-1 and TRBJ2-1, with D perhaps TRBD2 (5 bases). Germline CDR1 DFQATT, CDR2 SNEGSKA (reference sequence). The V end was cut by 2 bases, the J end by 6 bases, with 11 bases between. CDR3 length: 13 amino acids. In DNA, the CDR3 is TGCAGTGCTAGACTGGTTACTAGCAATGAGCAGTTCTTC. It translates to CSARLVTSNEQFF.

The CDR3 is CASSGPGGTEAFF. The CDR3 DNA sequence: TGTGCCAGCAGCGGTCCAGGGGGCACTGAAGCTTTCTTT. This chain connects TRBV6-5 to TRBJ1-1; 7 bases are shared with TRBD1. Germline CDR1 MNHEY, CDR2 SVGAGI. CDR3 length: 13 amino acids. The V and J ends lost 6 bases and 4 bases, in that order; junction bases with no gene match: 5.

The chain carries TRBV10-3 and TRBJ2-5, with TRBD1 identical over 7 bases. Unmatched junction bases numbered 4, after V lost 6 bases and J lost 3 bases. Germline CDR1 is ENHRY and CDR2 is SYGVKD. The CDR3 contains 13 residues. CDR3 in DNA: TGTGCCATCAGGGCCGGGACAGAAGAGACCCAGTACTTC. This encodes CAIRAGTEETQYF.

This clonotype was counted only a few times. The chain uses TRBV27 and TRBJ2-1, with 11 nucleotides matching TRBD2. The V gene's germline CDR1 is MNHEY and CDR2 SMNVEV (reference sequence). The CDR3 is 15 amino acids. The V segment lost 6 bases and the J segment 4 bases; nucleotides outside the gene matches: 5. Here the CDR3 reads CASSDGTSGYNEQFF. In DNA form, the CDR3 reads TGTGCCAGCAGCGACGGGACTAGCGGTTACAATGAGCAGTTCTTC.

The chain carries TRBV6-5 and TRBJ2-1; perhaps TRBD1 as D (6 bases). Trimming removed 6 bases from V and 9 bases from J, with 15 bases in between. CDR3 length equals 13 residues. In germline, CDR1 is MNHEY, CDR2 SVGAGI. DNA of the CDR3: TGTGCCAGCAGCCCTGACAGGTCAAGTGAGCAGTTCTTC. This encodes CASSPDRSSEQFF.

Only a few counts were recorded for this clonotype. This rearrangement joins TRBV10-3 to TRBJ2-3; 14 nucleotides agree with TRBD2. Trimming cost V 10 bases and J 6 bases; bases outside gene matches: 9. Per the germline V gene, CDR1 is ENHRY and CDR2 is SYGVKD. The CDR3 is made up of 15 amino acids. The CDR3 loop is CATTSGGAFADTQYF. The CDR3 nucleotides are TGTGCCACGACTAGCGGGGGGGCCTTTGCCGATACGCAGTATTTT.

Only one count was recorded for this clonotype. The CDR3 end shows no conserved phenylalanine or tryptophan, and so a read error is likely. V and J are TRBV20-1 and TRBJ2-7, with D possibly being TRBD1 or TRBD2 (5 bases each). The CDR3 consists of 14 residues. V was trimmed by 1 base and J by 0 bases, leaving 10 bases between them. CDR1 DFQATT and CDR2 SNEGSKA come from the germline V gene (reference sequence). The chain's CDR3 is CSARGLRGSYEQYL. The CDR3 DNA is TGCAGTGCTAGAGGGTTGAGGGGCTCCTACGAGCAGTACTTA.

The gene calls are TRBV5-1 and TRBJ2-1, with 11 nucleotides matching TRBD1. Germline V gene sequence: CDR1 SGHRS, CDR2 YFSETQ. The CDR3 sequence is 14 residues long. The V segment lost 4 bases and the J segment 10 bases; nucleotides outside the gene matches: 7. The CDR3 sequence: CASSGGTGGSEQFF. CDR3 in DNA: TGCGCCAGCAGCGGAGGGACAGGGGGTTCGGAGCAGTTCTTC.

CDR3 nucleotide sequence: TGCGCCAGCAGCTTAGCCAGTCCCCCGGAGCAGTTCTTC. Translating it yields CASSLASPPEQFF. This chain connects TRBV5-1 to TRBJ2-1; no definite D call. Between the trimmed V and J ends, which lost 2 bases and 10 bases, there was a span of 13 bases. The CDR3 totals 13 residues. Germline CDR1 and CDR2: SGHRS and YFSETQ.

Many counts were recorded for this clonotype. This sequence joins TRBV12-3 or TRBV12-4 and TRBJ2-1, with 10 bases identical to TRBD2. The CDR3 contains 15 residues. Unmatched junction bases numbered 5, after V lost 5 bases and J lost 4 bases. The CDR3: CASSPQRGGYNEQFF. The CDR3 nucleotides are TGTGCCAGCAGTCCCCAGCGGGGGGGTTACAATGAGCAGTTCTTC.

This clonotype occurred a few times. The CDR3 nucleotides read TGTGCCAGCACCGACAGGGTCGACGAGCAGTTCTTC. The encoded protein is CASTDRVDEQFF. The chain employs TRBV28 and TRBJ2-1, with 7 bases aligning to TRBD1. Germline loops: CDR1 MDHEN, CDR2 SYDVKM. The CDR3 covers 12 residues. J lost 10 bases, V lost 7 bases, and 7 bases had no gene match. The variable domain in full, with the rest retrieved from reference TRBV28 and TRBJ2-1, is DVKVTQSSRYLVKRTGEKVFLECVQDMDHENMFWYRQDPGLGLRLIYFSYDVKMKEKGDIPEGYSVSREKKERFSLILESASTNQTSMYLCASTDRVDEQFFGPGTRLTVL.

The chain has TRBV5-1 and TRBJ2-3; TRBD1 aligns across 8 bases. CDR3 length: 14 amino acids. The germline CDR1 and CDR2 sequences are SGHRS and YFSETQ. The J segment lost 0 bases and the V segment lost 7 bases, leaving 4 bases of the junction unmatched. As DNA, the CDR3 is TGCGCCAGCGGGACAGGCCCTAGCACAGATACGCAGTATTTT. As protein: CASGTGPSTDTQYF.

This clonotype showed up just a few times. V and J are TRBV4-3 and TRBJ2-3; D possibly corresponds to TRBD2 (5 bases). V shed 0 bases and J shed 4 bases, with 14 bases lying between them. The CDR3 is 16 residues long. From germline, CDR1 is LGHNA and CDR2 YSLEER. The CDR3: CASSQDRLGGPDTQYF. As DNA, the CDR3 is TGCGCCAGCAGCCAAGATCGCCTAGGCGGGCCAGATACGCAGTATTTT.

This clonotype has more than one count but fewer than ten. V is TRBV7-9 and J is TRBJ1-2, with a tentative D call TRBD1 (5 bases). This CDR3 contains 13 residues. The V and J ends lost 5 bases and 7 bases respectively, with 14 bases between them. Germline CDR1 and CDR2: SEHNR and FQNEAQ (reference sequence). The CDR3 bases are TGTGCCAGCAGCGTCGGGGGTTCCAGTGGCTACACCTTC. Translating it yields CASSVGGSSGYTF.

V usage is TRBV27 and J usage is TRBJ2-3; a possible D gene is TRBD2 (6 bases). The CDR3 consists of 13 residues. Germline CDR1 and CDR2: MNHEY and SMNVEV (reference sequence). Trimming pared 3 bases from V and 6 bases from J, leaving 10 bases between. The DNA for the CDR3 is TGTGCCAGCAGTTTCCTAGGGAGGGATACGCAGTATTTT. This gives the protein CASSFLGRDTQYF.

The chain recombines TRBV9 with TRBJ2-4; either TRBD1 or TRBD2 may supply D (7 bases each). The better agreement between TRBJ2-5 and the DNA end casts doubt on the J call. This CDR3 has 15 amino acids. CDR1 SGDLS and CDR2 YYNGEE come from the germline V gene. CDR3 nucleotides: TGTGCCAGCAGCGTCCGGACAGGCGGGGGAGAGACCCAGTACTTC. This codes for CASSVRTGGGETQYF.